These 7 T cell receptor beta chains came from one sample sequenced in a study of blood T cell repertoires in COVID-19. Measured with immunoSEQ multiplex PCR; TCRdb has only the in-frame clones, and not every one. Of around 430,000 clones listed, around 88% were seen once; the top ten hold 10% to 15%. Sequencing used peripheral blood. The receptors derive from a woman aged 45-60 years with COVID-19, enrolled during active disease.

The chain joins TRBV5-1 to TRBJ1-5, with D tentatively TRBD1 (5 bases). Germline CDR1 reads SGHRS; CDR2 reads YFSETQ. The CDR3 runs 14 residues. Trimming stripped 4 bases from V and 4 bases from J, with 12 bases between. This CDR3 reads CASSSGTANQPQHF. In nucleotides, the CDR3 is TGCGCCAGCAGCAGCGGGACGGCGAATCAGCCCCAGCATTTT.

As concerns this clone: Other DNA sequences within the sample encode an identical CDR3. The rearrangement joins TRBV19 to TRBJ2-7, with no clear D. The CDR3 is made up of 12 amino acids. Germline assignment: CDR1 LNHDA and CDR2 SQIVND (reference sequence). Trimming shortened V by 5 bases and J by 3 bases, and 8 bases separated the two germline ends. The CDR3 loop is CASSPTGYEQYF. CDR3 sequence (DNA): TGTGCCAGTAGTCCCACGGGCTACGAGCAGTACTTC.

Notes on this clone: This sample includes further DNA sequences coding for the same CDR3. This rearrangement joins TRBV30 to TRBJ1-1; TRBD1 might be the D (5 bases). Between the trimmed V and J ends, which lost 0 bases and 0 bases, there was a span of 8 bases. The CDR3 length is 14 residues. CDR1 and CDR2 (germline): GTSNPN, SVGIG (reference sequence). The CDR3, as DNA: TGTGCCTGGAGTGTAAGGGGTCTGAACACTGAAGCTTTCTTT. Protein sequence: CAWSVRGLNTEAFF.

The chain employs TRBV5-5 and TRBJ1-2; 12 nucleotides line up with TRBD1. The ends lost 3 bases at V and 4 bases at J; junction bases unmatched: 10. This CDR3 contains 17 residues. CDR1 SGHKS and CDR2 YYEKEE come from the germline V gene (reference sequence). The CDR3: CASSSRAGQGASYGYTF. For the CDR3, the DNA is TGTGCCAGCAGCTCTCGGGCGGGACAGGGGGCTTCCTATGGCTACACCTTC.

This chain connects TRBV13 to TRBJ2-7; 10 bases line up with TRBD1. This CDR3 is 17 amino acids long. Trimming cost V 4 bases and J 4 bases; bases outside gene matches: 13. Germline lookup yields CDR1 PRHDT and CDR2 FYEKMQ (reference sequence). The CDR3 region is CASSSLHPRDRGYEQYF. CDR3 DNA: TGTGCCAGCAGCTCACTGCACCCCAGGGACAGGGGTTACGAGCAGTACTTC.

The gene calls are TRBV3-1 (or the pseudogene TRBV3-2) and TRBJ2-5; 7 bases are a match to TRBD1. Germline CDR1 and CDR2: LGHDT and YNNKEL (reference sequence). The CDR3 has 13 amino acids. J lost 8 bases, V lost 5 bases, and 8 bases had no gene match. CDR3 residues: CASSFGTAATQYF. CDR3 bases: TGTGCCAGCAGCTTCGGGACAGCCGCCACCCAGTACTTC.

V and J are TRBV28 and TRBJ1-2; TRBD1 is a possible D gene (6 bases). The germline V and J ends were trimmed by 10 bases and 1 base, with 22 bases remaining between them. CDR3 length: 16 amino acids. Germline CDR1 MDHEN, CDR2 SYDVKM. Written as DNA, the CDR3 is TGTGCCACTCTGGACAGAGACGATCCTTTTAACTATGGCTACACCTTC. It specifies CATLDRDDPFNYGYTF.